The source of this T cell receptor beta chain is a study of blood T cells in healthy people across ages. Study details: Capture via template switching afforded approximately one barcoded beta molecule per two T cells.

This clonotype was seen only a few times. The CDR3 is made up of 18 amino acids. Looked up from germline, CDR1 is SGHRS and CDR2 is YFSETQ. V shed 0 bases, J shed 0 bases, and the junction held 4 bases outside the gene matches. A second PCR of about 6 to 11 cycles used a sample-barcoded 5' primer and a J-beta primer mix. TCRdb re-called the 5' RACE reads through MiXCR, storing one row per CDR3 protein. This table has hundreds of thousands of distinct CDR3 sequences, around a fifth appearing once. The receptor's source is a man aged 65-85 years in good health. Source material: blood. V usage is TRBV5-1 and J usage is TRBJ2-6; TRBD1 matches at 9 bases. The CDR3 region is CASSLGTGVLSGANVLTF. The CDR3 DNA reads as TGCGCCAGCAGCTTGGGGACAGGGGTCCTCTCTGGGGCCAACGTCCTGACTTTC.